Included here is one T cell receptor beta chain sequence, with context. V was cut by 6 bases and J by 11 bases, with 11 bases left in between. This CDR3 comprises 11 residues. The germline V gene encodes CDR1 LNHDA and CDR2 SQIVND (reference sequence). The sample is drawn from a study of blood T cell repertoires in COVID-19. TCRdb keeps only in-frame clones here, not all; method: immunoSEQ multiplex PCR. In the table there are about 370,000 clones, approximately 90% of which are singletons. The chain is built from TRBV19 and TRBJ2-1, with D maybe TRBD2 (6 bases). Sequenced material: PBMCs or T cells enriched from blood (not recorded which). This TCR came from a man younger than 35 who had recovered from COVID-19. The CDR3 is CASSGGSKQFF. CDR3 in DNA: TGTGCCAGTAGCGGGGGATCCAAGCAGTTCTTC.